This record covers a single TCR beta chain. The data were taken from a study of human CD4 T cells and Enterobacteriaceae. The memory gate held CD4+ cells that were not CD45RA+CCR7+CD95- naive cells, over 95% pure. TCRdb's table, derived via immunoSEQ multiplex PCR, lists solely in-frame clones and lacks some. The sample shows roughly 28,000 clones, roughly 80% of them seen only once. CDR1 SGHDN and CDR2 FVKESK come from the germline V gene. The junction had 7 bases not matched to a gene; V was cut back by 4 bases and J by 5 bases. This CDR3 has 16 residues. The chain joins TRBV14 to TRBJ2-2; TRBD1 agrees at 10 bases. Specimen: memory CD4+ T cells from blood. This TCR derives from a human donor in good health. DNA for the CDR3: TGTGCCAGCAGCCCTCGGACAGGGGGTTCAACCGGGGAGCTGTTTTTT. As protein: CASSPRTGGSTGELFF.